This T cell receptor (beta chain) appears in the sequencing data of a study of shared clonotypes between healthy human individuals. Study-wide results and caveats: Approximately 5% of naive CD4 clonotypes were shared across a handful of donors. Relative to their counterparts shared across all four donors, non-shared clonotypes exhibited diminished generation probabilities. It was only blood that was sampled, and tissue repertoires likely differ. Although depth was large, rarefaction showed that sequencing of the sorted subsets was incomplete.

Naivety among CD8 cells was defined by CD45RO negativity and positive CCR7 selection, thereby excluding terminally differentiated effector memory CD45RA+ cells. V was pared by 8 bases and J by 6 bases, with 11 bases between. Germline CDR1 and CDR2: SEHNR and FQNEAQ (reference sequence). This CDR3 comprises 12 residues. As for this clone: The antigen is not known.

Method: immunoSEQ multiplex PCR; TCRdb's copy keeps in-frame clones and lacks some. This sample yields around 1.9 million clones, of which 93% are seen a single time; more than 1.5% belongs to the top ten. This TCR derives from a man between 18 and 29 years old in good health. Some clones in this sample may be carry-over from other donors' samples. Sequencing was done on a sample of naive CD8+ T cells from PBMCs. The chain links TRBV7-9 to TRBJ2-1; TRBD1 is a possible D gene (6 bases). The DNA for the CDR3 is TGTGCCAGCCAGGAACAGGGCAATGAGCAGTTCTTC. Amino acid sequence: CASQEQGNEQFF. The entire variable domain, with the rest obtained from reference TRBV7-9 and TRBJ2-1, is as follows: DTGVSQNPRHKITKRGQNVTFRCDPISEHNRLYWYRQTLGQGPEFLTYFQNEAQLEKSRLLSDRFSAERPKGSFSTLEIQRTEQGDSAMYLCASQEQGNEQFFGPGTRLTVL.